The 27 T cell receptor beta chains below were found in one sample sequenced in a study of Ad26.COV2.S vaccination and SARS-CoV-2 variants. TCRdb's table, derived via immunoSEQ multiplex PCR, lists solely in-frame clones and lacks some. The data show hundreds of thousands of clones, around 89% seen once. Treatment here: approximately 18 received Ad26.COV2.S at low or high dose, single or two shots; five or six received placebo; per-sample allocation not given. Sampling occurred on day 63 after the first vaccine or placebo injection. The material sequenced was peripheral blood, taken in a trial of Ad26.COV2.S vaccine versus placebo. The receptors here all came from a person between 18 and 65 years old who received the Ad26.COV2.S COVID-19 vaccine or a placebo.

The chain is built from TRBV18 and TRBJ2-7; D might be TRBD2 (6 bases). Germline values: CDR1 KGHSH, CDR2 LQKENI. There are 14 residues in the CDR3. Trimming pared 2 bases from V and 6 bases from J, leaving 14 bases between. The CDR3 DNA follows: TGTGCCAGCTCACCAGGGGGGAGTCGGGCCGAGCAGTACTTC. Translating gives CASSPGGSRAEQYF.

The CDR3 nucleotides are TGTGCCAGCAGTTTAATGGGCTACGAGCAGTACTTC. Translating it yields CASSLMGYEQYF. J is TRBJ2-7 and V is TRBV12-3 or TRBV12-4; D is unclear. Trimming cost V 2 bases and J 3 bases, with 5 bases left between them. The CDR3 loop spans 12 amino acids.

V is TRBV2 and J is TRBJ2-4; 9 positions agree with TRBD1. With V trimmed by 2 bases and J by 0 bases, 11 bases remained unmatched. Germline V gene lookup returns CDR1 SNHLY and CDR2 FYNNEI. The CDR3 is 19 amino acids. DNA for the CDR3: TGTGCCAGCAGTGAAAGGGGACAGGGTGAAAAGTTAGCCAAAAACATTCAGTACTTC. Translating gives CASSERGQGEKLAKNIQYF.

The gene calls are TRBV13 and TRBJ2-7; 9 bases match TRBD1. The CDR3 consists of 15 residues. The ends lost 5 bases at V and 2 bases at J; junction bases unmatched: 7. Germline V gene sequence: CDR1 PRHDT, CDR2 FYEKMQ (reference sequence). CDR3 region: CASSPGQGFTYEQYF. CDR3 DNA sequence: TGTGCCAGCAGCCCAGGACAGGGGTTTACCTACGAGCAGTACTTC.

CDR3 bases: TGTGCCAGCAGCACCCTTCTCTACGAGCAGTACTTC. Translation: CASSTLLYEQYF. The chain combines TRBV11-2 with TRBJ2-7; no definite D call. CDR1 is SGHAT, CDR2 FQNNGV, per germline. V was clipped by 5 bases and J by 3 bases, with 8 bases between them. The CDR3 spans 12 residues.

The CDR3 DNA reads as TGTGCCACCAGCAGGGGTGGGGGGCCTGAGCCCCAGCATTTT. It codes for CATSRGGGPEPQHF. The genes are TRBV15 and TRBJ1-5, with a tentative D call TRBD1 (6 bases). Trimming cost V 3 bases and J 8 bases, with 14 bases left between them. CDR1 is LNHNV, CDR2 YYDKDF, per germline (reference sequence). CDR3 length: 14 residues.

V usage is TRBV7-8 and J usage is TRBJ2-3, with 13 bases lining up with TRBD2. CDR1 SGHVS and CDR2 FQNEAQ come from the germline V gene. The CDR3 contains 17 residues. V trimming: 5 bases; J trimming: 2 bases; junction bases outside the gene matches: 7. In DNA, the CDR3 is TGTGCCAGCAGCGGGGAGGGGACTAGCGGGATCACAGATACGCAGTATTTT. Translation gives CASSGEGTSGITDTQYF.

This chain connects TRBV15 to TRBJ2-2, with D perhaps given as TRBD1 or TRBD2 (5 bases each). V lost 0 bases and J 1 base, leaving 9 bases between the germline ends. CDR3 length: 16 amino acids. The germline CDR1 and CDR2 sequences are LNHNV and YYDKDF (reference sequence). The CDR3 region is CATSREWDLNTGELFF. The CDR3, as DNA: TGTGCCACCAGCAGAGAATGGGACCTGAACACCGGGGAGCTGTTTTTT. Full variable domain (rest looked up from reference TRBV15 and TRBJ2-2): DAMVIQNPRYQVTQFGKPVTLSCSQTLNHNVMYWYQQKSSQAPKLLFHYYDKDFNNEADTPDNFQSRRPNTSFCFLDIRSPGLGDTAMYLCATSREWDLNTGELFFGEGSRLTVL.

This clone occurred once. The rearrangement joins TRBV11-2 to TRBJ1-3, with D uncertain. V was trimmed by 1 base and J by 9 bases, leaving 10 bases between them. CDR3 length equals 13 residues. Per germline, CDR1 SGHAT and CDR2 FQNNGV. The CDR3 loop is CASSLVGGVTIYF. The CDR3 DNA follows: TGTGCCAGCAGCTTAGTGGGTGGCGTCACCATATATTTT.

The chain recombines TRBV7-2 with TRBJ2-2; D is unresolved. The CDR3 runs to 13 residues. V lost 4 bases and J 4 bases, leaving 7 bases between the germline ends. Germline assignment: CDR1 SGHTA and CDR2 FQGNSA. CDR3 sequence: CASSSQSTGELFF. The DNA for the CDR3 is TGTGCCAGCAGCTCCCAGAGCACCGGGGAGCTGTTTTTT.

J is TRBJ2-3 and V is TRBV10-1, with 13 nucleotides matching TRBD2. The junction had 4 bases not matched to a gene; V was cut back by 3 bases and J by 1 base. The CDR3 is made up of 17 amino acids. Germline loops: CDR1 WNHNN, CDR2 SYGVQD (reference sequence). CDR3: CASSEGTSGKGTDTQYF. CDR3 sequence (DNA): TGCGCCAGCAGTGAAGGGACTAGCGGGAAGGGCACAGATACGCAGTATTTT.

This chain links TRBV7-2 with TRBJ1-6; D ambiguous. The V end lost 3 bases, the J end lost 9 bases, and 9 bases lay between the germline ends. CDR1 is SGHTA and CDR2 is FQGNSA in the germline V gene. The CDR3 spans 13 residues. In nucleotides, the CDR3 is TGTGCCAGCAGCTTTACCGACTTTTCACCCCTCCACTTT. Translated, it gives CASSFTDFSPLHF.

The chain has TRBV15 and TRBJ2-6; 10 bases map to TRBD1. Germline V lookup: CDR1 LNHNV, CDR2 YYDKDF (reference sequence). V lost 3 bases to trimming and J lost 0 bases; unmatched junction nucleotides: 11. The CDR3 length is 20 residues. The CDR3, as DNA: TGTGCCACCAGCAGGACAGGGGGCGGGGAGAGACTCTCTGGGGCCAACGTCCTGACTTTC. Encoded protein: CATSRTGGGERLSGANVLTF.

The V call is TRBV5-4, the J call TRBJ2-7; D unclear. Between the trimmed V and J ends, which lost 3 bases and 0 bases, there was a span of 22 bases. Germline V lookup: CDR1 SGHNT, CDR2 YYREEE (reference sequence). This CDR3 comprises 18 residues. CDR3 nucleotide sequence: TGTGCCAGCAGCTACCCAGCACGACCGGGCCAAAGCTCCTACGAGCAGTACTTC. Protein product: CASSYPARPGQSSYEQYF.

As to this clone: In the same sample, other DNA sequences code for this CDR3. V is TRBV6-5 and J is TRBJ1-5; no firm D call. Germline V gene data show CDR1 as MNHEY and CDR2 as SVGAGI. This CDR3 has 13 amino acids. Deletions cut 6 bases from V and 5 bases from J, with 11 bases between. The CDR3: CASRRTGDQPQHF. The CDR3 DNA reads TGTGCCAGCAGACGGACGGGCGATCAGCCCCAGCATTTT.

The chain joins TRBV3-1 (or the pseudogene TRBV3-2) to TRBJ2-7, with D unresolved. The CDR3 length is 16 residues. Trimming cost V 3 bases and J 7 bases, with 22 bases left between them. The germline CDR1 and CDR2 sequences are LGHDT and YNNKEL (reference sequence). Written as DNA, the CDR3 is TGTGCCAGCAGCCAGGACCCGGCCCTCAGCCGGCGGGAGCAGTACTTC. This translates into CASSQDPALSRREQYF.

CDR3 DNA: TGCGCCAGCACTCCCTTGGTGGGCCGCGGGGAGCTGTTTTTT. The encoded protein is CASTPLVGRGELFF. The chain uses TRBV10-1 and TRBJ2-2; D not resolved. This CDR3 is built from 14 residues. Germline V CDR1 and CDR2: WNHNN, SYGVQD (reference sequence). V shed 7 bases and J shed 7 bases, with 16 bases lying between them.

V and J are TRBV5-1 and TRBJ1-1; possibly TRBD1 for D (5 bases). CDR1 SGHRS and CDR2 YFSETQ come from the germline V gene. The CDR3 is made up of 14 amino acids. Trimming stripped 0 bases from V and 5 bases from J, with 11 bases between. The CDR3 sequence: CASSLEAGTTEAFF. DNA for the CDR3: TGCGCCAGCAGCTTGGAAGCAGGGACGACTGAAGCTTTCTTT.

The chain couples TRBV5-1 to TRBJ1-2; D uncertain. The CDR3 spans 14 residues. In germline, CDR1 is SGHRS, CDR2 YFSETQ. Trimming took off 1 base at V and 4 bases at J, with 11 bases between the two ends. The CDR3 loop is CASSLQDGVYGYTF. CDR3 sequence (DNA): TGCGCCAGCAGCTTGCAGGACGGTGTCTATGGCTACACCTTC.

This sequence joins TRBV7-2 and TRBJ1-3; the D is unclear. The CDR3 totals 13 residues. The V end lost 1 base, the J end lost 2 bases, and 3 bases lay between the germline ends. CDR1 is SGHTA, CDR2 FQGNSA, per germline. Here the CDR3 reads CASSLGTGNTIYF. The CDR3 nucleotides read TGTGCCAGCAGCTTAGGGACTGGAAACACCATATATTTT.

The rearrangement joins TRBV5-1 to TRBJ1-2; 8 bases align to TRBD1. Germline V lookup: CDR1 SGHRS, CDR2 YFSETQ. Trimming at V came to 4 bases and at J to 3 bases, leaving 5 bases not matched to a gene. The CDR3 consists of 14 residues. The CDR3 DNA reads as TGCGCCAGCAGCCCAACGGGACAGGACTATGGCTACACCTTC. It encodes CASSPTGQDYGYTF.

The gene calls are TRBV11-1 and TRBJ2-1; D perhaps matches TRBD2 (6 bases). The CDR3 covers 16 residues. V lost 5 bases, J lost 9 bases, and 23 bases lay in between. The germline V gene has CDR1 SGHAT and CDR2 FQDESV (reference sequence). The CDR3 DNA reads TGTGCCAGCAGCCCCCTAAGCGGGCCCTTTGGCGGTGAGCAGTTCTTC. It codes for CASSPLSGPFGGEQFF. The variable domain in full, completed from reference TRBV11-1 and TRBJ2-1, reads EAEVAQSPRYKITEKSQAVAFWCDPISGHATLYWYRQILGQGPELLVQFQDESVVDDSQLPKDRFSAERLKGVDSTLKIQPAELGDSAMYLCASSPLSGPFGGEQFFGPGTRLTVL.

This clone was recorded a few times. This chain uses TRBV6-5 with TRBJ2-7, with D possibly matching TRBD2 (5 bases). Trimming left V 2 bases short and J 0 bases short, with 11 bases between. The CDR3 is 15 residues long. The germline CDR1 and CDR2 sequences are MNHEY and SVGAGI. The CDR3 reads CASSYISANSYEQYF. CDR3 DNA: TGTGCCAGCAGTTACATTAGCGCGAACTCCTACGAGCAGTACTTC.

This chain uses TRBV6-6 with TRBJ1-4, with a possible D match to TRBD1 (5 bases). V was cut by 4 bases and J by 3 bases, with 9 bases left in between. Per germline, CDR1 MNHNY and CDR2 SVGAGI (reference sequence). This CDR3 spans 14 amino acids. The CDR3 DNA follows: TGTGCCAGCAGTTCCAGGGCGGCTAATGAAAAACTGTTTTTT. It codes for CASSSRAANEKLFF.

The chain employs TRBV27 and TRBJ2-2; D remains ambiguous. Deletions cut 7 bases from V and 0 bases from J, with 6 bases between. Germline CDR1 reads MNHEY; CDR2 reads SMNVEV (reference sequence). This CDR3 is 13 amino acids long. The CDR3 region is CASIDANTGELFF. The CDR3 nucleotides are TGTGCCAGCATCGATGCGAACACCGGGGAGCTGTTTTTT.

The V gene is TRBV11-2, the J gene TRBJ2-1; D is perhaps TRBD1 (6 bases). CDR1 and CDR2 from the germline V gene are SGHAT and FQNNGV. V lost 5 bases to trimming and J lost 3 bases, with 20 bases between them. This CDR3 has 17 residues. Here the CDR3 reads CASSTGADRVLYNEQFF. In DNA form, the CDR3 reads TGTGCCAGCAGCACTGGGGCGGACAGAGTACTCTACAATGAGCAGTTCTTC.

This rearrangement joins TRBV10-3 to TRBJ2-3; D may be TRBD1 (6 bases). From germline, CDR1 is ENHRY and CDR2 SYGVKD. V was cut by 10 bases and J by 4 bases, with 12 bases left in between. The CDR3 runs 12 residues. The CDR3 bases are TGTGCCACCACAGGGTTAGCAGATACGCAGTATTTT. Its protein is CATTGLADTQYF.